This section outlines one T cell receptor beta chain sequence together with its context. Its target is unknown. Generated by immunoSEQ multiplex PCR, the TCRdb table keeps only in-frame clones and is missing some. The sample has about 350,000 clones; 90% to 95% are singletons. Looked up from germline, CDR1 is ENHRY and CDR2 is SYGVKD. Trimming at V came to 11 bases and at J to 5 bases, leaving 13 bases not matched to a gene. This CDR3 comprises 14 residues. The source of the sample is a study of Ad26.COV2.S vaccination and SARS-CoV-2 variants. Whole-study results and caveats: Vaccine recipients had higher spike-specific TCR breadth than placebo recipients. Vaccine and placebo recipients had similar non-spike TCR breadth. An underestimation of total T cell responses may have resulted from the TCR breadth and depth analyses.

The sequence derives from a human donor who had recovered from COVID-19. The chain joins TRBV10-3 to TRBJ2-5; 8 bases line up with TRBD2. This sample comprised peripheral blood, obtained after recovery from COVID-19. The CDR3 nucleotides read TGTGCCGTCTCCGGGGGGGCACTTGGGGAGACCCAGTACTTC. Its protein product is CAVSGGALGETQYF.